These 11 T cell receptor beta chains share one sample of origin, sequenced in a study of blood T cell repertoires in COVID-19. Profiling relied on immunoSEQ multiplex PCR, and the TCRdb table lists in-frame clones only, not all of them. The sample records a few hundred thousand clones, roughly 90% being singletons. Sequencing used peripheral blood. The receptor set was obtained from a woman aged 55-75 years with COVID-19, enrolled during active disease.

Here the CDR3 DNA reads TGTGCCAGCAGCTTAACCGACGCCGGGGGGGAGCTGTTTTTT. Residues: CASSLTDAGGELFF. The gene calls are TRBV11-2 and TRBJ2-2; D is ambiguous. The CDR3 is 14 residues long. V dropped 2 bases and J dropped 8 bases, with 12 bases sitting between them. Germline lookup yields CDR1 SGHAT and CDR2 FQNNGV. Full variable domain (missing parts from reference TRBV11-2 and TRBJ2-2): EAGVAQSPRYKIIEKRQSVAFWCNPISGHATLYWYQQILGQGPKLLIQFQNNGVVDDSQLPKDRFSAERLKGVDSTLKIQPAKLEDSAVYLCASSLTDAGGELFFGEGSRLTVL.

The V gene is TRBV7-2, the J gene TRBJ2-5; 7 bases are shared with TRBD1. V lost 5 bases and J lost 5; bases outside the gene matches: 5. Per germline, CDR1 SGHTA and CDR2 FQGNSA. The CDR3 runs 13 residues. The CDR3, as DNA: TGTGCCAGCAGCCCCGGGACAGTTGAGACCCAGTACTTC. This translates into CASSPGTVETQYF. The variable domain in full, with the rest retrieved from reference TRBV7-2 and TRBJ2-5, is GAGVSQSPSNKVTEKGKDVELRCDPISGHTALYWYRQSLGQGLEFLIYFQGNSAPDKSGLPSDRFSAERTGGSVSTLTIQRTQQEDSAVYLCASSPGTVETQYFGPGTRLLVL.

The chain joins TRBV9 to TRBJ1-1; D perhaps matches TRBD1 (5 bases). The CDR3 is 14 residues long. Per the germline V gene, CDR1 is SGDLS and CDR2 is YYNGEE. V shed 0 bases and J shed 6 bases, with 12 bases lying between them. The CDR3 region is CASSVDARVAEAFF. DNA of the CDR3: TGTGCCAGCAGCGTAGACGCCAGGGTCGCTGAAGCTTTCTTT.

This chain joins TRBV29-1 and TRBJ1-1, with 7 bases that match TRBD1. The germline V gene encodes CDR1 SQVTM and CDR2 ANQGSEA. The CDR3 has 11 amino acids. J was trimmed by 10 bases and V by 7 bases; bases with no gene match: 9. For the CDR3, the DNA is TGCAGCGCCTTAGACAGGGCTGGAGCTTTCTTT. Protein product: CSALDRAGAFF.

The genes are TRBV7-2 and TRBJ2-5, with 7 positions matching TRBD1. Germline V gives CDR1 SGHTA, CDR2 FQGNSA. J gave up 4 bases and V 6 bases, and 5 bases lay outside the gene matches. This CDR3 spans 13 amino acids. Written as DNA, the CDR3 is TGTGCCAGCAGTTTCAGGGGGAGAGAGACCCAGTACTTC. Translation gives CASSFRGRETQYF. Based on the CDR3 plus reference TRBV7-2 and TRBJ2-5, the full variable domain is GAGVSQSPSNKVTEKGKDVELRCDPISGHTALYWYRQSLGQGLEFLIYFQGNSAPDKSGLPSDRFSAERTGGSVSTLTIQRTQQEDSAVYLCASSFRGRETQYFGPGTRLLVL.

The V gene is TRBV29-1, the J gene TRBJ2-3; D possibly corresponds to TRBD2 (5 bases). Trimming removed 7 bases from V and 6 bases from J, with 20 bases in between. The CDR3 sequence is 14 residues long. In germline, CDR1 is SQVTM, CDR2 ANQGSEA. The CDR3 coding sequence is TGCAGCGCTACCGCCTTGCACGGGGTCGATACGCAGTATTTT. Protein sequence: CSATALHGVDTQYF.

The chain employs TRBV18 and TRBJ1-2; D ambiguous. CDR1 and CDR2 from the germline V gene are KGHSH and LQKENI. V was shortened by 6 bases and J by 7 bases, with 12 bases between the two germline ends. The CDR3 sequence is 12 residues long. CDR3 in amino acids: CASSPTQRGYTF. The CDR3 region has the DNA TGTGCCAGCTCGCCTACGCAGCGTGGCTACACCTTC.

V gene TRBV3-1 (or the pseudogene TRBV3-2) combines with J gene TRBJ1-2, with D unresolved. Trimming took off 6 bases at V and 4 bases at J, with 9 bases between the two ends. CDR1 is LGHDT and CDR2 is YNNKEL in the germline V gene (reference sequence). The CDR3 sequence is 12 residues long. In DNA, the CDR3 is TGTGCCAGCAGAGGAGGGAGCTATGGCTACACCTTC. This encodes CASRGGSYGYTF.

The chain employs TRBV19 and TRBJ1-4, with D possibly matching TRBD1 (6 bases). The germline gives CDR1 LNHDA, CDR2 SQIVND (reference sequence). Trimming left V 3 bases short and J 6 bases short, with 17 bases between. The CDR3 has 16 residues. The CDR3 sequence: CASSIQIGGLDEKLFF. The CDR3 DNA sequence: TGTGCCAGTAGTATTCAGATTGGGGGCTTGGATGAAAAACTGTTTTTT.

This chain joins TRBV5-1 and TRBJ1-2; TRBD1 is a possible D gene (6 bases). Per the germline V gene, CDR1 is SGHRS and CDR2 is YFSETQ. There are 15 residues in the CDR3. V shed 4 bases and J shed 4 bases, with 17 bases lying between them. CDR3 sequence: CASSAIDTGSYGYTF. CDR3 coding DNA: TGCGCCAGCAGCGCGATCGATACAGGGTCCTATGGCTACACCTTC.

The genes are TRBV19 and TRBJ1-2; 8 bases are a match to TRBD1. J was trimmed by 2 bases and V by 5 bases; bases with no gene match: 7. This CDR3 is 15 amino acids long. Germline CDR1 and CDR2: LNHDA and SQIVND (reference sequence). CDR3 region: CASSPTQGANYGYTF. DNA of the CDR3: TGTGCCAGTAGTCCTACTCAGGGGGCAAACTATGGCTACACCTTC. Filled out from reference TRBV19 and TRBJ1-2, the complete variable domain reads DGGITQSPKYLFRKEGQNVTLSCEQNLNHDAMYWYRQDPGQGLRLIYYSQIVNDFQKGDIAEGYSVSREKKESFPLTVTSAQKNPTAFYLCASSPTQGANYGYTFGSGTRLTVV.